This T cell receptor beta chain was found in a study of cytomegalovirus exposure and HLA in healthy donors. Regarding the study as a whole: The authors later found HLA-associated TCR beta chains more clonally expanded than equally common others. For TCR beta chains, V- and J-gene trimming was later linked to a missense DCLRE1C variant. There were around 160 TCR beta chains listed as cytomegalovirus-associated.

In the PCR, 60 Vbeta and 13 Jbeta primers were used. Sequencing used immunoSEQ multiplex PCR; TCRdb keeps in-frame clones, though not all of them. Its clone listing holds some 130,000 clones. Looked up from germline, CDR1 is SGHTA and CDR2 is FQGNSA. This CDR3 is built from 18 residues. After removal of 5 bases from V and 6 bases from J, the junction contained 10 bases not matched to a gene. Donors were ostensibly healthy at sampling, although undocumented immune exposures were probable. As regards this clone: Its antigen is not known.

The sequencing input was PBMCs. The TCR comes from a man aged 18 to 30 in good health and CMV-seronegative. The rearrangement joins TRBV7-2 to TRBJ2-1; 16 bases fit TRBD2. CDR3 DNA sequence: TGTGCCAGCAGCCAACTGGGACTAGCGGGAGGGCCGGGCAATGAGCAGTTCTTC. This codes for CASSQLGLAGGPGNEQFF.